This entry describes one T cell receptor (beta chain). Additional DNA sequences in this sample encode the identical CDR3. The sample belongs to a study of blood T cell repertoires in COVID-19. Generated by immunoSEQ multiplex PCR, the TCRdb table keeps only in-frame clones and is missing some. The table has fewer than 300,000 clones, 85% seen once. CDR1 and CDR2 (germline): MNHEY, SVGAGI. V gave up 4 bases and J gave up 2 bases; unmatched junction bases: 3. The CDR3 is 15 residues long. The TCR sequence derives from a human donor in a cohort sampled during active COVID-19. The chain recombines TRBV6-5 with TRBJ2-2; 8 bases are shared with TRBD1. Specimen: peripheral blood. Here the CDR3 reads CASSSDRGNTGELFF. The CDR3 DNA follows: TGTGCCAGCAGTTCAGACAGGGGAAACACCGGGGAGCTGTTTTTT.